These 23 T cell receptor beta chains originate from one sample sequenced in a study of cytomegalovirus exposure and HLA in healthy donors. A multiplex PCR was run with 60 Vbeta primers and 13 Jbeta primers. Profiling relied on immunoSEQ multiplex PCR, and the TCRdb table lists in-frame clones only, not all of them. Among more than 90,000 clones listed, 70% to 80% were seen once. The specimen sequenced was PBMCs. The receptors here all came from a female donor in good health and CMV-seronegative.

The CDR3 region is CASSLGGTSGYNEQFF. As DNA, the CDR3 is TGCGCCAGCAGCTTGGGCGGGACTAGCGGTTACAATGAGCAGTTCTTC. This chain connects TRBV5-1 to TRBJ2-1; 11 nucleotides match TRBD2. The germline CDR1 and CDR2 sequences are SGHRS and YFSETQ. CDR3 length equals 16 residues. Trimming cost V 0 bases and J 4 bases; bases outside gene matches: 3. Drawing the rest from reference TRBV5-1 and TRBJ2-1, the complete variable domain is KAGVTQTPRYLIKTRGQQVTLSCSPISGHRSVSWYQQTPGQGLQFLFEYFSETQRNKGNFPGRFSGRQFSNSRSEMNVSTLELGDSALYLCASSLGGTSGYNEQFFGPGTRLTVL.

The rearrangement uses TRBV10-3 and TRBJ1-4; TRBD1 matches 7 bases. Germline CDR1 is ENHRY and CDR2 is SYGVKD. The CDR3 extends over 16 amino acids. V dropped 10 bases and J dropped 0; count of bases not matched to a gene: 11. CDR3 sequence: CATRTGLTATNEKLFF. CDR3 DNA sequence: TGTGCCACCCGGACAGGCTTAACTGCAACTAATGAAAAACTGTTTTTT.

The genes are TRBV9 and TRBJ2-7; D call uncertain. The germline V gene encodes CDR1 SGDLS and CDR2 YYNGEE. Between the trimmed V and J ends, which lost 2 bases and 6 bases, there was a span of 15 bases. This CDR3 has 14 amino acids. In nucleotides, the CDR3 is TGTGCCAGCAGCGTCCGGGTCAGTCGTTCCGAGCAGTACTTC. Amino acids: CASSVRVSRSEQYF. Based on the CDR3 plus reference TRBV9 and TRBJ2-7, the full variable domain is DSGVTQTPKHLITATGQRVTLRCSPRSGDLSVYWYQQSLDQGLQFLIQYYNGEERAKGNILERFSAQQFPDLHSELNLSSLELGDSALYFCASSVRVSRSEQYFGPGTRLTVT.

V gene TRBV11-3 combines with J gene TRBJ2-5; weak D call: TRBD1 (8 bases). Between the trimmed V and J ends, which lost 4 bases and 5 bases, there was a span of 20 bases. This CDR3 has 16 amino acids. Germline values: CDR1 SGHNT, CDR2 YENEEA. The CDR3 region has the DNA TGTGCCAGCAGCTGGGGGGGGCAGGGGGCGGGGGAGACCCAGTACTTC. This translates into CASSWGGQGAGETQYF.

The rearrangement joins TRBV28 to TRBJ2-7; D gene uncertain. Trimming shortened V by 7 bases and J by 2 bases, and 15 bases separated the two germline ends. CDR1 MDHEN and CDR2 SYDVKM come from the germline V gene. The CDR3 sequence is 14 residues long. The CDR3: CASTLKTPTYEQYF. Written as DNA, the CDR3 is TGTGCCAGCACCTTGAAGACTCCCACCTACGAGCAGTACTTC.

As DNA, the CDR3 is TGTGCCAGCAGTGAATCCCGCGGGTACGGGACCCAGTACTTC. As protein: CASSESRGYGTQYF. The chain recombines TRBV2 with TRBJ2-5; D may be TRBD2 (5 bases). CDR1 SNHLY and CDR2 FYNNEI come from the germline V gene. Trimming left V 2 bases short and J 7 bases short, with 14 bases between. CDR3 length: 14 residues.

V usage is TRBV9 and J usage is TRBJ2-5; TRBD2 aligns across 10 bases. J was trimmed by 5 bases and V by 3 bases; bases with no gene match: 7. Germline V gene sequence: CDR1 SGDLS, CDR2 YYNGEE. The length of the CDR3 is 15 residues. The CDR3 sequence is CASSERLAGVETQYF. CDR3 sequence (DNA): TGTGCCAGCAGCGAAAGACTAGCGGGCGTGGAGACCCAGTACTTC. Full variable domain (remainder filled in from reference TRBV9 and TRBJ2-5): DSGVTQTPKHLITATGQRVTLRCSPRSGDLSVYWYQQSLDQGLQFLIQYYNGEERAKGNILERFSAQQFPDLHSELNLSSLELGDSALYFCASSERLAGVETQYFGPGTRLLVL.

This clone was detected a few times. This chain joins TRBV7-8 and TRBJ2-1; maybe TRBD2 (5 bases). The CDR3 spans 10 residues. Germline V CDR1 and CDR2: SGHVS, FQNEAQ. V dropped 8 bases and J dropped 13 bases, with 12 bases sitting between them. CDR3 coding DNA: TGTGCCAGCCGAGGGATTGATCAGTTCTTC. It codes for CASRGIDQFF.

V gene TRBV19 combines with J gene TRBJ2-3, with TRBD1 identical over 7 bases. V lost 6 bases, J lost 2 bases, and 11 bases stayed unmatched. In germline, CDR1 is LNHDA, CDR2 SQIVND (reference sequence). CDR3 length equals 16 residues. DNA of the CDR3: TGTGCCAGTAGAACGGGACAGCAACGGTTCACAGATACGCAGTATTTT. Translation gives CASRTGQQRFTDTQYF.

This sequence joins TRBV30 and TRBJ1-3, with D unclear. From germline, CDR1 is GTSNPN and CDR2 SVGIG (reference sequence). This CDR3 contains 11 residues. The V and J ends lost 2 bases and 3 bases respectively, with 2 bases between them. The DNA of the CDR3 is TGTGCCTGGAGTCTTGGAAACACCATATATTTT. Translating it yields CAWSLGNTIYF.

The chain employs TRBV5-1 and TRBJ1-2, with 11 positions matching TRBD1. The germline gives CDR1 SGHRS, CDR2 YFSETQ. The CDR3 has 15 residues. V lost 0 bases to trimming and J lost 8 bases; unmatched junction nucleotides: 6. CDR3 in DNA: TGCGCCAGCAGCTTGGGGACAGGGGGCGGTCGAGGCTACACCTTC. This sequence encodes CASSLGTGGGRGYTF.

The CDR3 coding sequence is TGTGCCAGTTCTCCACCAGGTGGAGATACGCAGTATTTT. Translated, it gives CASSPPGGDTQYF. The chain joins TRBV11-3 to TRBJ2-3; no firm D call. Trimming removed 9 bases from V and 5 bases from J, with 15 bases in between. Per germline, CDR1 SGHNT and CDR2 YENEEA. CDR3 length: 13 residues. The entire variable domain, with the rest obtained from reference TRBV11-3 and TRBJ2-3, is as follows: EAGVVQSPRYKIIEKKQPVAFWCNPISGHNTLYWYLQNLGQGPELLIRYENEEAVDDSQLPKDRFSAERLKGVDSTLKIQPAELGDSAVYLCASSPPGGDTQYFGPGTRLTVL.

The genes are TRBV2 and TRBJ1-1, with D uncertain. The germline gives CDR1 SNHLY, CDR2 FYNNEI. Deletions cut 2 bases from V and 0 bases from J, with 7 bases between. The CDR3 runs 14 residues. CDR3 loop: CASSELTMNTEAFF. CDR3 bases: TGTGCCAGCAGTGAACTTACTATGAACACTGAAGCTTTCTTT.

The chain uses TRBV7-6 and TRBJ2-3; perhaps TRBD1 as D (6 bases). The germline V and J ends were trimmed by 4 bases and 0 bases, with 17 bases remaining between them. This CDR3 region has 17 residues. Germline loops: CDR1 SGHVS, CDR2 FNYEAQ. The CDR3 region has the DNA TGTGCCAGCAGCTCAGCCCTGACAGGACCTAGCACAGATACGCAGTATTTT. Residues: CASSSALTGPSTDTQYF.

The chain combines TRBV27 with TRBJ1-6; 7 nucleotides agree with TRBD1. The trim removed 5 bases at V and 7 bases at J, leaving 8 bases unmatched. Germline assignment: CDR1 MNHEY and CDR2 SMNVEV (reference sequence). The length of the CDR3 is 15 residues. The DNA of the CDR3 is TGTGCCAGCAGTCACCGGGACAGACCGAATTCACCCCTCCACTTT. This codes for CASSHRDRPNSPLHF.

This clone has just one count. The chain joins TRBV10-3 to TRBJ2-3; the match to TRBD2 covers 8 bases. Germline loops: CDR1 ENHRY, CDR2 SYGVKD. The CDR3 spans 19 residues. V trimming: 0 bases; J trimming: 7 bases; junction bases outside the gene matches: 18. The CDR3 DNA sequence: TGTGCCATCAGTGAGTCACCATTATCTGGGACTAGACTGAAGTATACGCAGTATTTT. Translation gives CAISESPLSGTRLKYTQYF.

The CDR3 is CASSLPRFNEQFF. The CDR3 DNA sequence: TGTGCCAGCAGCCTCCCGCGCTTCAATGAGCAGTTCTTC. The rearrangement uses TRBV7-6 and TRBJ2-1, with no clear D. The CDR3 spans 13 residues. Between the trimmed V and J ends, which lost 5 bases and 6 bases, there was a span of 11 bases. Germline values: CDR1 SGHVS, CDR2 FNYEAQ.

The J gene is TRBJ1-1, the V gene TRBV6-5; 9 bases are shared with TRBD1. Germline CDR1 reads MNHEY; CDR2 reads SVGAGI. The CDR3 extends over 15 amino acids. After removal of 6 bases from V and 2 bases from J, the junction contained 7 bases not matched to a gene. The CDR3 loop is CASRPGTGRNTEAFF. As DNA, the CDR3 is TGTGCCAGCAGACCCGGGACAGGGAGAAACACTGAAGCTTTCTTT.

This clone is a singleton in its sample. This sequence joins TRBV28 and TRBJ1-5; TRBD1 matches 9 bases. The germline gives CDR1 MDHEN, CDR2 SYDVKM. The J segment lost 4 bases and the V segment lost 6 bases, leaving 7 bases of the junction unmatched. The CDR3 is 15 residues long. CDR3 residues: CASSLRGQGNQPQHF. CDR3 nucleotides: TGTGCCAGCAGCCTCAGGGGACAGGGTAATCAGCCCCAGCATTTT.

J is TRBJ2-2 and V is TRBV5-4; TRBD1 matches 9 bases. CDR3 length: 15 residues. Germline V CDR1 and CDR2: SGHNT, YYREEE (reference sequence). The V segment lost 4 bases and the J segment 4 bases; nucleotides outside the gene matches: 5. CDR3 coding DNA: TGTGCCAGCAGCCCCGGGACAGGGAGCACCGGGGAGCTGTTTTTT. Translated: CASSPGTGSTGELFF.

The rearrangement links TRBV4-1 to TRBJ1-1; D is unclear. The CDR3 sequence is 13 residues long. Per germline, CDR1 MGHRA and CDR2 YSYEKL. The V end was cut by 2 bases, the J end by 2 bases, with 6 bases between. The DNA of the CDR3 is TGCGCCAGCAGCCAACTAGGCAACACTGAAGCTTTCTTT. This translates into CASSQLGNTEAFF.

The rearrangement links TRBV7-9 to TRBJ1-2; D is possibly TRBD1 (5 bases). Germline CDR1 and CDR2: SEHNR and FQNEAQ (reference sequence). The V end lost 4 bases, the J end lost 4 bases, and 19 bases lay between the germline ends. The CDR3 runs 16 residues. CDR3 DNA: TGTGCCAGCAGCTCGGCCACAGGTGTCTATGGCTATGGCTACACCTTC. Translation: CASSSATGVYGYGYTF.

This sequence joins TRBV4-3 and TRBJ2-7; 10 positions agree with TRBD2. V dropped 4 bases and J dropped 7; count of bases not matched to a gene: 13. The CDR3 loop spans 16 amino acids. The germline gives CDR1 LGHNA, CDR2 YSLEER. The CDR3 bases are TGCGCCAGCAGCCTAACCCCTCTAGCGGGAGCGGGGGAGCAGTACTTC. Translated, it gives CASSLTPLAGAGEQYF.